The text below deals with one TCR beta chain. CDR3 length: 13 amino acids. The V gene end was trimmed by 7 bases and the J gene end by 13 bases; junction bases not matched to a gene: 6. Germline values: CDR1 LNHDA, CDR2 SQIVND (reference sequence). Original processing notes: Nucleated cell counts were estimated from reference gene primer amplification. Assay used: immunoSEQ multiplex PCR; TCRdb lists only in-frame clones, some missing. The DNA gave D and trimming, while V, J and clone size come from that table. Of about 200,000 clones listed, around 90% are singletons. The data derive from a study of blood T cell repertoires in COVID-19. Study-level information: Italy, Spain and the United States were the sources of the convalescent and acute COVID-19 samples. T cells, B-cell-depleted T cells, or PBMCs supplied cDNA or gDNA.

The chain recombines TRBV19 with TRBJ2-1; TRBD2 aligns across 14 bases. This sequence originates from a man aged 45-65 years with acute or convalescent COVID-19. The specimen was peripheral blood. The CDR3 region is CASNRLAGGPQFF. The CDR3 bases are TGTGCCAGTAACCGACTAGCGGGAGGGCCCCAGTTCTTC. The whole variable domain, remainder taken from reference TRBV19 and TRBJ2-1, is DGGITQSPKYLFRKEGQNVTLSCEQNLNHDAMYWYRQDPGQGLRLIYYSQIVNDFQKGDIAEGYSVSREKKESFPLTVTSAQKNPTAFYLCASNRLAGGPQFFGPGTRLTVL.